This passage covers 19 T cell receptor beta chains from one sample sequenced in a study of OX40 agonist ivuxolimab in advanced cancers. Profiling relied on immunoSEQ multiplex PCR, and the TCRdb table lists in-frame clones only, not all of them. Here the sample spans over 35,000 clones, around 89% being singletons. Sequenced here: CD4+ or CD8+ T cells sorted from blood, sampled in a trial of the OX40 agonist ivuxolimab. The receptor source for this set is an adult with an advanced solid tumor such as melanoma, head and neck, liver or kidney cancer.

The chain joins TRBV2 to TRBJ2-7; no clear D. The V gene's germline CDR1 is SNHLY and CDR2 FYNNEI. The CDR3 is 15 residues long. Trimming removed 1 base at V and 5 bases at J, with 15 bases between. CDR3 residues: CASSEGVLPAHEQYF. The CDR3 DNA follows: TGTGCCAGCAGTGAAGGGGTACTACCCGCCCACGAGCAGTACTTC.

CDR3 bases: TGTGCCACCGGGACAGGGGTCGATCAGCCCCAGCATTTT. As protein: CATGTGVDQPQHF. This sequence joins TRBV10-3 and TRBJ1-5; TRBD1 aligns across 10 bases. CDR1 ENHRY and CDR2 SYGVKD come from the germline V gene. This CDR3 region has 13 residues. V lost 10 bases to trimming and J lost 5 bases; unmatched junction nucleotides: 5.

DNA for the CDR3: TGTGCCAGCAGCTTGGCAGGGAATCTCTATGGCTACACCTTC. This translates into CASSLAGNLYGYTF. The chain combines TRBV5-4 with TRBJ1-2; D may be TRBD1 (5 bases). Trimming pared 0 bases from V and 4 bases from J, leaving 10 bases between. The CDR3 sequence is 14 residues long. Germline V gene sequence: CDR1 SGHNT, CDR2 YYREEE (reference sequence).

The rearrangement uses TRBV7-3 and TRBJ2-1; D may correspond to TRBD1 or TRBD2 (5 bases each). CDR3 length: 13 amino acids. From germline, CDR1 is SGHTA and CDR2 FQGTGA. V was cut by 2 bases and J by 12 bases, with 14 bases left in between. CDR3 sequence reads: CASSLGGTSTQFF. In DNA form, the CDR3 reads TGTGCCAGCAGCTTAGGGGGAACTAGTACGCAGTTCTTC.

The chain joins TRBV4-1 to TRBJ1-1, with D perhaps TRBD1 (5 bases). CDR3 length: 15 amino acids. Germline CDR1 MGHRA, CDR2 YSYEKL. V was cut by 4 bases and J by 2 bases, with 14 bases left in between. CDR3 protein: CASSPRVQGNTEAFF. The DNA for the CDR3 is TGCGCCAGCAGCCCAAGAGTTCAGGGAAACACTGAAGCTTTCTTT.

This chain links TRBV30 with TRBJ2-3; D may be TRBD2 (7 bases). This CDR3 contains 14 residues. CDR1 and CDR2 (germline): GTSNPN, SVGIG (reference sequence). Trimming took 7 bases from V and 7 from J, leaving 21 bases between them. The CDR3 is CASNRGGGDHTQYF. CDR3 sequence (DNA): TGTGCCTCAAACAGAGGGGGGGGAGATCATACGCAGTATTTT.

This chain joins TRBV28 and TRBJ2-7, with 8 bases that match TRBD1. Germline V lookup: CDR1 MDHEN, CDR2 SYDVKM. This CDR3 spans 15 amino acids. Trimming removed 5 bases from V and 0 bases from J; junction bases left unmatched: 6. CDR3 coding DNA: TGTGCCAGCAGTCCAGGGGACAGGCACTCCTACGAGCAGTACTTC. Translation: CASSPGDRHSYEQYF.

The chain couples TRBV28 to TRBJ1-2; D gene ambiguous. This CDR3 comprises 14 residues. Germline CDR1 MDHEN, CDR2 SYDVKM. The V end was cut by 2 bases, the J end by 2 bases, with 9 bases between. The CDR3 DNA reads TGTGCCAGCAGTTTAGGGCGGCGGAACTATGGCTACACCTTC. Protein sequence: CASSLGRRNYGYTF.

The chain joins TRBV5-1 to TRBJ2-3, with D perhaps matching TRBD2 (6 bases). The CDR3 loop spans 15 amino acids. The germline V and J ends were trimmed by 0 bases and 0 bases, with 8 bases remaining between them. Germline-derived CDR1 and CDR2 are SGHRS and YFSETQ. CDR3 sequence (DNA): TGCGCCAGCAGCTTGGCCGGGACTAGCACAGATACGCAGTATTTT. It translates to CASSLAGTSTDTQYF. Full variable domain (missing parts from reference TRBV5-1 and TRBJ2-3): KAGVTQTPRYLIKTRGQQVTLSCSPISGHRSVSWYQQTPGQGLQFLFEYFSETQRNKGNFPGRFSGRQFSNSRSEMNVSTLELGDSALYLCASSLAGTSTDTQYFGPGTRLTVL.

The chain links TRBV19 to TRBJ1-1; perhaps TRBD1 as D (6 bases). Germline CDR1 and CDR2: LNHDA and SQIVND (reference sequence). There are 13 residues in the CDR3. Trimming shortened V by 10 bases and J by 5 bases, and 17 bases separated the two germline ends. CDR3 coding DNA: TGTGCCACCGCAACAGGGACATGGACTGAAGCTTTCTTT. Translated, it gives CATATGTWTEAFF.

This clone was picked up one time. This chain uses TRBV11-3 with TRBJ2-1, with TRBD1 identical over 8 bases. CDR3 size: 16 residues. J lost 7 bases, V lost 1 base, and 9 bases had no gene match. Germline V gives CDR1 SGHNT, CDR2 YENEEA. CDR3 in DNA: TGTGCCAGCAGCTTAGTGATCAGGGGGCCTTCGAATGAGCAGTTCTTC. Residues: CASSLVIRGPSNEQFF.

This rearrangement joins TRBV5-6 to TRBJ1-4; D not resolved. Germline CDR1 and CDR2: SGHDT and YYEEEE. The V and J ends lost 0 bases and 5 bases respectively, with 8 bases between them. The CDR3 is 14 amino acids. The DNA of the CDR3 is TGTGCCAGCAGCTTGGCGGGAGGGAATGAAAAACTGTTTTTT. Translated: CASSLAGGNEKLFF.

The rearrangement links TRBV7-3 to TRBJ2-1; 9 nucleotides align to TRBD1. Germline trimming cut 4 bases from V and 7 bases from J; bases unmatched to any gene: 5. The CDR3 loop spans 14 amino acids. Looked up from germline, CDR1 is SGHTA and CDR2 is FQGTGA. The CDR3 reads CASSSGQGLNEQFF. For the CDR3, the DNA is TGTGCCAGCAGCTCGGGACAGGGATTAAATGAGCAGTTCTTC.

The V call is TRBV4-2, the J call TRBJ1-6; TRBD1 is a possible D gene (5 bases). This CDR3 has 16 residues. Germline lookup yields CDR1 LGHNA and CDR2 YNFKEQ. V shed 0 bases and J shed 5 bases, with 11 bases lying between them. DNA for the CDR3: TGTGCCAGCAGCCAAGATTTAATAGGGGATAATTCACCCCTCCACTTT. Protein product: CASSQDLIGDNSPLHF.

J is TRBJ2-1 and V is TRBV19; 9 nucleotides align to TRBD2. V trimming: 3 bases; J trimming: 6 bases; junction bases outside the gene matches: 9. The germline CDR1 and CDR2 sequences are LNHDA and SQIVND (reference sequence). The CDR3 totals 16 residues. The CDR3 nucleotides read TGTGCCAGTAGTATGGTCAGGAGCGGGAGGTCCAATGAGCAGTTCTTC. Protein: CASSMVRSGRSNEQFF.

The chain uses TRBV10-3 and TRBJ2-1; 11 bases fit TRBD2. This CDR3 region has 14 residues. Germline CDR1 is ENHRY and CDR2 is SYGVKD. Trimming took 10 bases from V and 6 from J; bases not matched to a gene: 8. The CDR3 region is CATEPGLAVNEQFF. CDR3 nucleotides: TGTGCCACCGAACCGGGACTAGCGGTCAATGAGCAGTTCTTC.

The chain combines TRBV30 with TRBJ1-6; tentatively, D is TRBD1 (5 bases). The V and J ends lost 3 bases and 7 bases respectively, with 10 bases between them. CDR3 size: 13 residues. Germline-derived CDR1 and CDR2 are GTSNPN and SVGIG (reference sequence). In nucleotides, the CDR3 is TGTGCCTGGAGGGGGGGACCAAATTCACCCCTCCACTTT. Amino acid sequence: CAWRGGPNSPLHF. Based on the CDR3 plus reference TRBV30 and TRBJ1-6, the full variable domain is SQTIHQWPATLVQPVGSPLSLECTVEGTSNPNLYWYRQAAGRGLQLLFYSVGIGQISSEVPQNLSASRPQDRQFILSSKKLLLSDSGFYLCAWRGGPNSPLHFGNGTRLTVT.

The CDR3 loop reads CASSYSYVGTGEKLFF. The DNA of the CDR3 is TGTGCCAGCAGTTACTCGTATGTAGGGACGGGTGAAAAACTGTTTTTT. The chain recombines TRBV6-5 with TRBJ1-4; tentatively, D is TRBD1 (5 bases). Germline CDR1 and CDR2: MNHEY and SVGAGI. V shed 0 bases and J shed 7 bases, with 15 bases lying between them. The CDR3 has 16 residues.

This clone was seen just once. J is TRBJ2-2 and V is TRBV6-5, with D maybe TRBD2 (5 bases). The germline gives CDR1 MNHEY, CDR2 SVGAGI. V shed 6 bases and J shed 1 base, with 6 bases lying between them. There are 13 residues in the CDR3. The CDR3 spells CASRSGNTGELFF. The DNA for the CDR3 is TGTGCCAGCAGAAGCGGGAACACCGGGGAGCTGTTTTTT.